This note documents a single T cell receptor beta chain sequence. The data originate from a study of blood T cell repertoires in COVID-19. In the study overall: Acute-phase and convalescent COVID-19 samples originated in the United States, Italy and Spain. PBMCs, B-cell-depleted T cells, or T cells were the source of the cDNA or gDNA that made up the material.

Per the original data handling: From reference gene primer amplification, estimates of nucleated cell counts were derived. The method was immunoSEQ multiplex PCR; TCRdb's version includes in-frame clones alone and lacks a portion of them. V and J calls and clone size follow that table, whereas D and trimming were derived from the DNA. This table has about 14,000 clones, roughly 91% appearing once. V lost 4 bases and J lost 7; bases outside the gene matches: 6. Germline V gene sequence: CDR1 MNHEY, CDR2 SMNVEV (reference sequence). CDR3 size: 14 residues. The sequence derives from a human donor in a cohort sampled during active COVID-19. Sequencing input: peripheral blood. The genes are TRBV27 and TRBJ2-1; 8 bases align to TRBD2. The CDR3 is CASSSSGSTNEQFF. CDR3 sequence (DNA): TGTGCCAGCAGTTCAAGCGGGAGTACTAATGAGCAGTTCTTC.